In its sample, the clone carrying this TCR beta chain was seen many times. Its antigen is unidentified. The CDR3 consists of 14 residues. Germline lookup yields CDR1 MDHEN and CDR2 SYDVKM. V was cut by 5 bases and J by 4 bases, with 14 bases left in between. Time point specified: patch test 1, 2 weeks after DPC sensitization. Treatment reported: therapeutic diphenylcyclopropenone sensitization with weekly scalp DPC. The entry originates in a study of human T cells and chemical hapten exposure. Study conclusions and caveats: As patch test score rose, PT1 expanded TCR counts tended to rise as well. Unchanged with DPC sensitization were TCRs above 1 in 1000 frequency.

Per the original methods: Per-sample TCR counts ranged from about 23,224 to 750,000, median roughly 96,000. TCRdb redid the calling of the RACE reads with MiXCR, one entry per CDR3 protein. What appears here as the V and J calls and clone size reflects TCRdb's work, not the paper's. The sample contains about 120,000 distinct CDR3 sequences, 9% to 13% of which appear only once. The input for sequencing was whole blood, taken in connection with sensitization to the hapten diphenylcyclopropenone (DPC). The J gene is TRBJ1-2, the V gene TRBV28; D call uncertain. This receptor was taken from a woman aged 50 to 65 with alopecia areata. Some clones in this sample may be carry-over from other donors' samples. CDR3 amino acids: CASSPLGIIYGYTF. Written as DNA, the CDR3 is TGTGCCAGCAGTCCTTTAGGTATCATCTATGGCTACACCTTC.